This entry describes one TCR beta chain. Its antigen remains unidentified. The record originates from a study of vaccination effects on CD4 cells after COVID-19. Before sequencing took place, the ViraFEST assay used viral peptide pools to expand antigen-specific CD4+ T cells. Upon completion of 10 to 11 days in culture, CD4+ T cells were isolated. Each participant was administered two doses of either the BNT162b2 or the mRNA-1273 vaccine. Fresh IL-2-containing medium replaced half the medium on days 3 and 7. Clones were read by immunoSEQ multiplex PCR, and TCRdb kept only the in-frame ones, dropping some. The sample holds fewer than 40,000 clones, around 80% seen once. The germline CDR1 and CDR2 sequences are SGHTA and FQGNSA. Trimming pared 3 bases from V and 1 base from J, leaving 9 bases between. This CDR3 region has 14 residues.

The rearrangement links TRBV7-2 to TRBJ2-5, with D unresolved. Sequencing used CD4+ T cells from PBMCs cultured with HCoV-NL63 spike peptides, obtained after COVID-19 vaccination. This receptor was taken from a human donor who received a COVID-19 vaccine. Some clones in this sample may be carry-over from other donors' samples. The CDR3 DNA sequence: TGTGCCAGCAGCTTCCGACGGGTCCAAGAGACCCAGTACTTC. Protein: CASSFRRVQETQYF.